A selection of T cell receptor beta chains follows, all from one sample in a study of blood T cell repertoires in COVID-19. Only in-frame clones appear in the TCRdb table, and some are missing; sequencing was by immunoSEQ multiplex PCR. The sample shows approximately 40,000 clones, 80% to 90% of them seen only once. Input material: peripheral blood. These receptor sequences come from a human donor in a cohort sampled during active COVID-19. Both conserved end residues are part of each CDR3. The D gene is left open where the match is weak. A row's size may be missing; if present it is once, few, many or a size class.

CDR3 DNA,CDR3 protein,J gene,D gene,clone size,V gene
TGTGCCAGCAGGCGGGGGGGCCCCACAGATACGCAGTATTTT,CASRRGGPTDTQYF,TRBJ2-3,TRBD2,.,TRBV2
TGCGCCAGCAGCTTGGGCCACAACCATGAGCAGTTCTTC,CASSLGHNHEQFF,TRBJ2-1,.,.,TRBV5-1
TGTGCCAGCAGCCCCGCCGGGACTAGCGGGCGGGAGACCCAGTACTTC,CASSPAGTSGRETQYF,TRBJ2-5,TRBD2,.,TRBV11-2
TGTGCCAGCAGCCGGGGACAGGGGGCCTACGAGCAGTACTTC,CASSRGQGAYEQYF,TRBJ2-7,TRBD1,medium-sized,TRBV6-5
TGCGCCAGCAGCCCGACTTTGGGACAGGGGTCTTCCTACGAGCAGTACTTC,CASSPTLGQGSSYEQYF,TRBJ2-7,TRBD1,.,TRBV4-1
TGTGCCAGCAGTATCGGACAGGGGATTAATGAAAAACTGTTTTTT,CASSIGQGINEKLFF,TRBJ1-4,TRBD1,.,TRBV2
TGCGCCAGCAGCGCGGGACTAGCGGGGGGCTTGTTGGAGACCCAGTACTTC,CASSAGLAGGLLETQYF,TRBJ2-5,TRBD2,.,TRBV5-1
TGTGCCACCAGCAGAGTGGGTGGCGGGGGTTACAATGAGCAGTTCTTC,CATSRVGGGGYNEQFF,TRBJ2-1,TRBD2,.,TRBV15
TGTGCCACCAGCAGCCAATGGGGGGGGAATCAGCCCCAGCATTTT,CATSSQWGGNQPQHF,TRBJ1-5,.,.,TRBV15
TGTGCCAGCAGGAGATCTAGCGGGGGGGATTACAATGAGCAGTTCTTC,CASRRSSGGDYNEQFF,TRBJ2-1,TRBD2,.,TRBV27
TGTGCCAGCTCACCTCAAGAACGGGACTACAATGAGCAGTTCTTC,CASSPQERDYNEQFF,TRBJ2-1,.,.,TRBV18
TGTGCCACCAGCAGAGTAGCAGGGGATTCACCCCTCCACTTT,CATSRVAGDSPLHF,TRBJ1-6,.,few,TRBV15
TGTGCCAGCAGCTCAATCGACAGGGATCGCACAGATACGCAGTATTTT,CASSSIDRDRTDTQYF,TRBJ2-3,TRBD1,once,TRBV5-6
TGTGCCAGCAGCTTAGGGGGAGGCGAATACGAGCAGTTCTTC,CASSLGGGEYEQFF,TRBJ2-1,.,.,TRBV7-6
TGTGCCAGCAGCGCAGGGGGTATGAACACTGAAGCTTTCTTT,CASSAGGMNTEAFF,TRBJ1-1,TRBD1,.,TRBV7-3
TGTGCCAGCTCACTACAGGGGGCAGGGAATTCACCCCTCCACTTT,CASSLQGAGNSPLHF,TRBJ1-6,TRBD1,.,TRBV18
TGTGCCAGCAGTGCCGTGGCAGATGAAGCTTTCTTT,CASSAVADEAFF,TRBJ1-1,.,.,TRBV6-6
TGTGCCAGTAGTCAGGGGCTAGCGGGGGTGCATTATTTT,CASSQGLAGVHYF,TRBJ2-3,TRBD2,.,TRBV19
TGTGCCAGCAGCTTAGGGGCAGGCACGGGAGGACAAGAGACCCAGTACTTC,CASSLGAGTGGQETQYF,TRBJ2-5,TRBD2,.,TRBV11-2
TGCGCCAGCAGCTTGGCTCCTGGGGGCGCTTCTGGGGCCAACGTCCTGACTTTC,CASSLAPGGASGANVLTF,TRBJ2-6,.,.,TRBV5-1
TGTGCCAGCAGCAGGGCTATAAGCACAGATACGCAGTATTTT,CASSRAISTDTQYF,TRBJ2-3,.,.,TRBV2
TGTGCCAGCGCCTCCCAGGAAAATCAGCCCCAGCATTTT,CASASQENQPQHF,TRBJ1-5,.,.,TRBV12-3/TRBV12-4
TGTGCCAGCAGCCAGGTTGGGGGCGCGGGGAACACTGAAGCTTTCTTT,CASSQVGGAGNTEAFF,TRBJ1-1,.,.,TRBV3-1/TRBV3-2
TGCGCCAGCAGCTTGGGGCATTTGGTGGGACAGGGAGAGAACACTGAAGCTTTCTTT,CASSLGHLVGQGENTEAFF,TRBJ1-1,TRBD1,.,TRBV5-1
TGTGCCAGCTCACCAGGCAGCAATCAGCCCCAGCATTTT,CASSPGSNQPQHF,TRBJ1-5,.,.,TRBV18
TGTGCCAGTAAGGTTCCGGGACAGAGCCACACTGAAGCTTTCTTT,CASKVPGQSHTEAFF,TRBJ1-1,TRBD1,.,TRBV19
TGTGCTAGTGGTCGCCGGACTAGCATCTGGAAGCAGTTCTTC,CASGRRTSIWKQFF,TRBJ2-1,TRBD2,few,TRBV12-5
TGTGCCAGCAGCTTGCAGGGGGCTAGTGGCTACACCTTC,CASSLQGASGYTF,TRBJ1-2,TRBD1,.,TRBV5-4
TGTGCCAGCAGCCCTGGACTTTTCCAAGAGACCCAGTACTTC,CASSPGLFQETQYF,TRBJ2-5,.,medium-sized,TRBV9
TGTGCCAGCAGTGACTCTGCGGGGGGCAGAGATACGCAGTATTTT,CASSDSAGGRDTQYF,TRBJ2-3,TRBD2,.,TRBV6-4
TGTGCCAGCAGTCCCACAGGAGTCCAAGAGACCCAGTACTTC,CASSPTGVQETQYF,TRBJ2-5,.,.,TRBV7-3
TGTGCCAGCAGTGAAGACGGACGGGGTGAAGCTTTCTTT,CASSEDGRGEAFF,TRBJ1-1,.,few,TRBV6-1
TGTGCCAGCAGTGAACAGGTGAACACTGAAGCTTTCTTT,CASSEQVNTEAFF,TRBJ1-1,.,.,TRBV6-4
TGCGCCAGCAGTCCAATTAGAACTAGCGGCGGGACAGATACGCAGTATTTT,CASSPIRTSGGTDTQYF,TRBJ2-3,TRBD2,.,TRBV10-1
TGTGCCACCCACCCTGCCCAGGGGTACACCGGGGAGCTGTTTTTT,CATHPAQGYTGELFF,TRBJ2-2,.,.,TRBV5-6
TGTGCCAGCAGCCCAGGGGGACATCCAAACTATGGCTACACCTTC,CASSPGGHPNYGYTF,TRBJ1-2,TRBD1,.,TRBV14
TGCGCCAGCAGCGCGGGAGGTTCGGGCCAAGAGACCCAGTACTTC,CASSAGGSGQETQYF,TRBJ2-5,TRBD2,once,TRBV5-1
TGTGCCAGCTCCCTACAGGGGGCCACTGAAGCTTTCTTT,CASSLQGATEAFF,TRBJ1-1,TRBD1,.,TRBV18
TGTGCCAGTAGTCCCTCCGGAGGGCCGAACACTGAAGCTTTCTTT,CASSPSGGPNTEAFF,TRBJ1-1,.,.,TRBV19